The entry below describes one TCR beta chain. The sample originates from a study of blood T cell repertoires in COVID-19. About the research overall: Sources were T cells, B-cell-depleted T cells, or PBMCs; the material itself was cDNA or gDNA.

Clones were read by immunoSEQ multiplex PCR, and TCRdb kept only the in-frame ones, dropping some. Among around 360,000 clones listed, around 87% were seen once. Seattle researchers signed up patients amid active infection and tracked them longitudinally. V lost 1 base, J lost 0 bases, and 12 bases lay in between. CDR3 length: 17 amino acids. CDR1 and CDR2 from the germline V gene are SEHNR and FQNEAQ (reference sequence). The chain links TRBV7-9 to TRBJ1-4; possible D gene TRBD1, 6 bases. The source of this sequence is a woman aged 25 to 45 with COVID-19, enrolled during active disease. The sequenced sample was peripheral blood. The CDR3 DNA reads TGTGCCAGCAGCTTAGTATGGGACATCTCAACTAATGAAAAACTGTTTTTT. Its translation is CASSLVWDISTNEKLFF.